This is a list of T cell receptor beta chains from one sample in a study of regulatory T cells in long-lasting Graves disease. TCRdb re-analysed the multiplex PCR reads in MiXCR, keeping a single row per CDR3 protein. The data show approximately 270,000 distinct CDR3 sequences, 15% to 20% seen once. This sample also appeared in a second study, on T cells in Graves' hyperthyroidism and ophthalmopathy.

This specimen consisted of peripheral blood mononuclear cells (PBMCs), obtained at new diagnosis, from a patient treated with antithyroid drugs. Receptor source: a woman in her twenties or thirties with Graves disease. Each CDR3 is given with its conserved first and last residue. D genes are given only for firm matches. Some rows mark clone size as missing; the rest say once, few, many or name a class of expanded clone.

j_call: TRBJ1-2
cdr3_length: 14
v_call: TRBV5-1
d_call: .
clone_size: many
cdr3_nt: TGCGCCAGCAGCTTGGGAACATCTCGGGACGACTACACCTTC
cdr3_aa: CASSLGTSRDDYTF

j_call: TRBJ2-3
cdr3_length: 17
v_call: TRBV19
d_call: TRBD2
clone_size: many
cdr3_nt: TGTGCCAGTAGTCGAACAGCGGGGGGGCCTTCGACAGATACGCAGTATTTT
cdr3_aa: CASSRTAGGPSTDTQYF

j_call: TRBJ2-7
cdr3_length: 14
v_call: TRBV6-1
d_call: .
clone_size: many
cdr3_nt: TGTGCCAGCAGCGCGACCGACCCTCGAGGCGAGCAGTACTTC
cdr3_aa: CASSATDPRGEQYF

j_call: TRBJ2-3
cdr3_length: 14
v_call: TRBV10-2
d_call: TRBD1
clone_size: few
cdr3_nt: TGCGCCAGCAGTGAGGACAGGGGATATGGTACGCAGTATTTT
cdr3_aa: CASSEDRGYGTQYF

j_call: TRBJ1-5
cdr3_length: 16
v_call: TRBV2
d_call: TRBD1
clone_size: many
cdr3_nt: TGTGCCAGCAGGGCCTCCGGGACAGGAATCAATCAGCCCCAGCATTTT
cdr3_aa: CASRASGTGINQPQHF

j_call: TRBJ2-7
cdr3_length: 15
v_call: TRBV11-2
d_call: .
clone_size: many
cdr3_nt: TGTGCCAGCCGATTTCCCGGGACAAAGTCCTACGAGCAGTACTTC
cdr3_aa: CASRFPGTKSYEQYF

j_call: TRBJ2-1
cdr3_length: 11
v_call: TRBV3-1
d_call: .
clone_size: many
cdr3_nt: TGTGCCAGCAGCCAAGCACGAGAGCAGTTCTTC
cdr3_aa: CASSQAREQFF

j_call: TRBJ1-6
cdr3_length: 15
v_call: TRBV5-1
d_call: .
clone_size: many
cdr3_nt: TGCGCCAGCAGCAACCGGGACGGAAACCTTTCACCCCTCCACTTT
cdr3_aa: CASSNRDGNLSPLHF

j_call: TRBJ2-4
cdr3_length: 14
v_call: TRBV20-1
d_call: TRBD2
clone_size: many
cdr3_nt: TGCAGTGCTAGATTGGGCGGGGGGGGAGCCATTCAGTACTTC
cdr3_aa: CSARLGGGGAIQYF

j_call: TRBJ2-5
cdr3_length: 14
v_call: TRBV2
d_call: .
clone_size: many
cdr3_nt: TGTGCCACTTTAAGGGGGGGCGGCAGAGAGACCCAGTACTTC
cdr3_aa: CATLRGGGRETQYF

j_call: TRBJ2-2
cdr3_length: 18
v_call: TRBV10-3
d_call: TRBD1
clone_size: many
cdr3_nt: TGTGCCATCAGCTCGGGACAGACACGAGTTACGAACACCGGGGAGCTGTTTTTT
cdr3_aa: CAISSGQTRVTNTGELFF

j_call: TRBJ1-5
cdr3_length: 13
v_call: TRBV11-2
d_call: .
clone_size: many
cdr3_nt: TGTGCCAGCAGCTTAGAGCCTGGTCAGCCCCAGCATTTT
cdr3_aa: CASSLEPGQPQHF

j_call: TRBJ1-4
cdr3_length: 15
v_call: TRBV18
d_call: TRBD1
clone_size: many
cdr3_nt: TGTGCCAGCTCCCCCGGACAGGGAGGTAATGAAAAACTGTTTTTT
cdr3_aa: CASSPGQGGNEKLFF

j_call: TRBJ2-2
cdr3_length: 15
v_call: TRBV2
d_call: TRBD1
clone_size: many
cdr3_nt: TGTGCCAGGGCAGACAGGGGGCTGTTCACCGGGGAGCTGTTTTTT
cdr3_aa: CARADRGLFTGELFF

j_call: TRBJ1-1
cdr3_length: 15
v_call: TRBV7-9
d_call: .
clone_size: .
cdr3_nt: TGTGCCAGCAGCTTAGCTAGTTATGGTACGTCCGAAGCTTTCTTT
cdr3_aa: CASSLASYGTSEAFF

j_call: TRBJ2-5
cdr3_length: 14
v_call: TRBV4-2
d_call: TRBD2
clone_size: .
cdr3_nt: TGTGCCAGCAGCCAGCGGGGGACCCAAGAGACCCAGTACTTC
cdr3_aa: CASSQRGTQETQYF

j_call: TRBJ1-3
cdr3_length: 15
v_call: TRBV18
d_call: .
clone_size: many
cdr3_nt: TGTGCCAGCTCACCCTCGGCAGGCTCTGGAAACACCATATATTTT
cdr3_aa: CASSPSAGSGNTIYF

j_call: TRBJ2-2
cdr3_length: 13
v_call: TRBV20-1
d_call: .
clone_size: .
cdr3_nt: TGCAGTGCCCCCCGGGGCAACACCGGGGAGCTGTTTTTT
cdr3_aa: CSAPRGNTGELFF

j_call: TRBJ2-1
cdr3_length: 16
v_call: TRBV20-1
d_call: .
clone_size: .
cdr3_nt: TGCGGTGCTAGAGATGGGAATACAGGGTCCTACAATGAGCAGTTCTTC
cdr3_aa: CGARDGNTGSYNEQFF

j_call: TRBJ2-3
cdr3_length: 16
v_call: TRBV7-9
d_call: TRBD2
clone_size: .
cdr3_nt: TGTGCCAGCAGCTTAGGCGGCGGGGGGGGAGGAGATACGCAGTATTTT
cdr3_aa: CASSLGGGGGGDTQYF

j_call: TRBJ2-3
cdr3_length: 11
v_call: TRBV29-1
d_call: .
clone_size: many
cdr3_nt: TGCAGCGGGGGGGGCACAGATACGCAGTATTTT
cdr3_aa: CSGGGTDTQYF

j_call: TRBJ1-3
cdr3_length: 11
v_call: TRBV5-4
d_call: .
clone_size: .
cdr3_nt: TGTGCCAGCAGCCAACAGGGCACCATATATTTT
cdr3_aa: CASSQQGTIYF

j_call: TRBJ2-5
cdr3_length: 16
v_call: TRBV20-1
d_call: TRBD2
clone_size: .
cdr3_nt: TGCAGTGCTAGCGGGCTAGCGGGGGGCAAACAAGAGACCCAGTACTTC
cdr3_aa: CSASGLAGGKQETQYF

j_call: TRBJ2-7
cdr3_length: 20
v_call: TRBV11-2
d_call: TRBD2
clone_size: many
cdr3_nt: TGTGCCAGCAGACCCCTGCCCGGACTAGCGGGGGGGCAGGTGCAATACGAGCAGTACTTC
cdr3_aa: CASRPLPGLAGGQVQYEQYF

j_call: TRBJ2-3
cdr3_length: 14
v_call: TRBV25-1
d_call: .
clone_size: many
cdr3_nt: TGTGCCAGCAGTGAATGGGGGACTGCAGATACGCAGTATTTT
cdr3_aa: CASSEWGTADTQYF

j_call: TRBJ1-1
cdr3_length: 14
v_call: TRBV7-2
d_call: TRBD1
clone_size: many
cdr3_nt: TGTGCCAGCAGCCGGGGGACAGCGAACACTGAAGCTTTCTTT
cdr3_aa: CASSRGTANTEAFF

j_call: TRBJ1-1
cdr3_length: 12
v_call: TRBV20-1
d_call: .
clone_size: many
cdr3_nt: TGCAGTGCTAGTCGCGGAAACACTGAAGCTTTCTTT
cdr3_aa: CSASRGNTEAFF

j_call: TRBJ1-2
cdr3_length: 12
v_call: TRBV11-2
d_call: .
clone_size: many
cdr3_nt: TGTGCCAGCAGCCTCGTTATGTCCGGCTACACCTTC
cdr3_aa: CASSLVMSGYTF

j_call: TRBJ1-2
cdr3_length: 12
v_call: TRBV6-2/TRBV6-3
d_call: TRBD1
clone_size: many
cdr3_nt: TGCGCCAGCGGGACAGGGACTATTGGCTACACCTTC
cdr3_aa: CASGTGTIGYTF

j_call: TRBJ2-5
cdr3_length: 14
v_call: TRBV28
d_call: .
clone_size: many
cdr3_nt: TGTGCCAGCAGTTTATTTGTAGTTTCGGAGACCCAGTACTTC
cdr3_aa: CASSLFVVSETQYF

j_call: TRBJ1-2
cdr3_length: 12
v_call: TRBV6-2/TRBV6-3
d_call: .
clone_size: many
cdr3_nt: TGTGCCAGCAGGTGGGATATGAATGGCTACACCTTC
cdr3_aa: CASRWDMNGYTF

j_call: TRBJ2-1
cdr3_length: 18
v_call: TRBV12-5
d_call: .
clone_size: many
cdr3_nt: TGTGCTAGTGGTTTGGTTCGGAGGGGGTCCCTCTTCTACAATGAGCAGTTCTTC
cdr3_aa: CASGLVRRGSLFYNEQFF

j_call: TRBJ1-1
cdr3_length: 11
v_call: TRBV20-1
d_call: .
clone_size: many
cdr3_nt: TGCAGTGACGGAATGAACACTGAAGCTTTCTTT
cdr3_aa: CSDGMNTEAFF

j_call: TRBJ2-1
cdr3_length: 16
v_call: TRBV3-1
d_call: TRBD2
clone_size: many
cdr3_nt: TGTGCCAGCAGCCAAGAATGGCGGGGGGGCTACAATGAGCAGTTCTTC
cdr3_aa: CASSQEWRGGYNEQFF

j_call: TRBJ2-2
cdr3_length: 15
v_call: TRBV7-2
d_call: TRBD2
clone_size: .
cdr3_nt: TGTGCCAGCAGCTTAGTGGTAGCGGGAACCGGGGAGCTGTTTTTT
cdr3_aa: CASSLVVAGTGELFF

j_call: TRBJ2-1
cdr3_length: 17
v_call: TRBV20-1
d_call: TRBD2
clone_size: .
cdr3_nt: TGCAGTGCTAGACGAGGACTAGCGGGGGACCCCTACAATGAGCAGTTCTTC
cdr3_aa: CSARRGLAGDPYNEQFF

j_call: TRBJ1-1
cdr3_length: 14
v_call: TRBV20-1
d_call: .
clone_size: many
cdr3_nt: TGCAGTGCCAGTAAGGACGGGATGAACACTGAAGCTTTCTTT
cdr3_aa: CSASKDGMNTEAFF

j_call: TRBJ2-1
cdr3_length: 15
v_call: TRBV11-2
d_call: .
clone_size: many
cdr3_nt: TGTGCCAGCAGCCCAATCTACCGAGTCCACAATGAGCAGTTCTTC
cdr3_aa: CASSPIYRVHNEQFF

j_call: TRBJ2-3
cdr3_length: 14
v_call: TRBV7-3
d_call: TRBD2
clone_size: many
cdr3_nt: TGTGCCAGCAGTTTAGCGGGGCCCACAGATACGCAGTATTTT
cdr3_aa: CASSLAGPTDTQYF

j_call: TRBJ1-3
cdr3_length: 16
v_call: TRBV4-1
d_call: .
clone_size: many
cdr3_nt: TGCGCCAGCAGCCAAGAGGAGGCCGACTCTGGAAACACCATATATTTT
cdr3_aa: CASSQEEADSGNTIYF

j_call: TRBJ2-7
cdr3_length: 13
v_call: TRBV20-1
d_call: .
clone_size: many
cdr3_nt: TGCAGTGCCGCGGAAAACTCTGCCTACGAGCAGTACTTC
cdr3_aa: CSAAENSAYEQYF

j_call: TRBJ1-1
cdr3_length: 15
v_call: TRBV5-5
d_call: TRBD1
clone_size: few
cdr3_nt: TGTGCCAGCAGCCCCCCTCGGACAGGGGGCACTGAAGCTTTCTTT
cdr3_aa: CASSPPRTGGTEAFF

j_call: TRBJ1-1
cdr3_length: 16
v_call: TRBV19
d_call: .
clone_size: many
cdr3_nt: TGTGCCAGTAGTATAGGTCAGGGGAAATCGGGCACTGAAGCTTTCTTT
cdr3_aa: CASSIGQGKSGTEAFF

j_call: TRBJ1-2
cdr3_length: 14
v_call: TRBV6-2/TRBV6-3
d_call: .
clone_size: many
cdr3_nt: TGTGCCAGCAGTTACTCCCGGGGGCTCACGGGCTACACCTTC
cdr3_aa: CASSYSRGLTGYTF

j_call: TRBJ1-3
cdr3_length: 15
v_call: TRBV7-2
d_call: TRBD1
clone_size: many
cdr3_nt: TGTGCCAGCAGCCCCCAGGGACAGTCTGGAAACACCATATATTTT
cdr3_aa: CASSPQGQSGNTIYF

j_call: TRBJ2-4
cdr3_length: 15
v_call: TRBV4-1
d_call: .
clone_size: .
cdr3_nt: TGCGCCAGCAGCCAAGGGTTTCTAGGACAAAACATTCAGTACTTC
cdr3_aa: CASSQGFLGQNIQYF